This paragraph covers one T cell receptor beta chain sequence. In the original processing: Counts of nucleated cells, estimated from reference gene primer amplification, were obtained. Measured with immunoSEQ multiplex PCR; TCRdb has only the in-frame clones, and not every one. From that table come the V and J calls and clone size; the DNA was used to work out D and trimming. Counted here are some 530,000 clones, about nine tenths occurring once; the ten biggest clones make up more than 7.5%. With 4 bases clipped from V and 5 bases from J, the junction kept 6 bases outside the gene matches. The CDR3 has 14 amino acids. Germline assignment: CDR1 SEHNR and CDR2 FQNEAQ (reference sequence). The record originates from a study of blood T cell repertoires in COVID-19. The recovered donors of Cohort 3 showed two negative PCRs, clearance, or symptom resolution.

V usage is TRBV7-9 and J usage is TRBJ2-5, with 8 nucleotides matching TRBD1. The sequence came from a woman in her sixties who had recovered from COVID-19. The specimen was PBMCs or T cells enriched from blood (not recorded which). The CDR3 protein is CASSSAGGSETQYF. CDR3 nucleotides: TGTGCCAGCAGCTCCGCAGGGGGCTCTGAGACCCAGTACTTC. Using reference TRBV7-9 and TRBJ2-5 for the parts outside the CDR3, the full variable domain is DTGVSQNPRHKITKRGQNVTFRCDPISEHNRLYWYRQTLGQGPEFLTYFQNEAQLEKSRLLSDRFSAERPKGSFSTLEIQRTEQGDSAMYLCASSSAGGSETQYFGPGTRLLVL.